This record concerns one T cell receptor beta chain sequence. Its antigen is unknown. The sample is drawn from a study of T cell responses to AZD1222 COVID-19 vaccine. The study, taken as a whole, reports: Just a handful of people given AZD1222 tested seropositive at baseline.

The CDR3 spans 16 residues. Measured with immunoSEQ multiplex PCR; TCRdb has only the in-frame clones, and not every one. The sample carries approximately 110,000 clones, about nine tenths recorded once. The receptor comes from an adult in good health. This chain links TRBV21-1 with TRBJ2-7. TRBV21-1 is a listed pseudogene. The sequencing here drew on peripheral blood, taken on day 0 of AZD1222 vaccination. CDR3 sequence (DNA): TGTGCCAGCAGCAAAGGCGCTCGTCGGCCCTTCTACGAGCAGTACTTC. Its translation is CASSKGARRPFYEQYF.